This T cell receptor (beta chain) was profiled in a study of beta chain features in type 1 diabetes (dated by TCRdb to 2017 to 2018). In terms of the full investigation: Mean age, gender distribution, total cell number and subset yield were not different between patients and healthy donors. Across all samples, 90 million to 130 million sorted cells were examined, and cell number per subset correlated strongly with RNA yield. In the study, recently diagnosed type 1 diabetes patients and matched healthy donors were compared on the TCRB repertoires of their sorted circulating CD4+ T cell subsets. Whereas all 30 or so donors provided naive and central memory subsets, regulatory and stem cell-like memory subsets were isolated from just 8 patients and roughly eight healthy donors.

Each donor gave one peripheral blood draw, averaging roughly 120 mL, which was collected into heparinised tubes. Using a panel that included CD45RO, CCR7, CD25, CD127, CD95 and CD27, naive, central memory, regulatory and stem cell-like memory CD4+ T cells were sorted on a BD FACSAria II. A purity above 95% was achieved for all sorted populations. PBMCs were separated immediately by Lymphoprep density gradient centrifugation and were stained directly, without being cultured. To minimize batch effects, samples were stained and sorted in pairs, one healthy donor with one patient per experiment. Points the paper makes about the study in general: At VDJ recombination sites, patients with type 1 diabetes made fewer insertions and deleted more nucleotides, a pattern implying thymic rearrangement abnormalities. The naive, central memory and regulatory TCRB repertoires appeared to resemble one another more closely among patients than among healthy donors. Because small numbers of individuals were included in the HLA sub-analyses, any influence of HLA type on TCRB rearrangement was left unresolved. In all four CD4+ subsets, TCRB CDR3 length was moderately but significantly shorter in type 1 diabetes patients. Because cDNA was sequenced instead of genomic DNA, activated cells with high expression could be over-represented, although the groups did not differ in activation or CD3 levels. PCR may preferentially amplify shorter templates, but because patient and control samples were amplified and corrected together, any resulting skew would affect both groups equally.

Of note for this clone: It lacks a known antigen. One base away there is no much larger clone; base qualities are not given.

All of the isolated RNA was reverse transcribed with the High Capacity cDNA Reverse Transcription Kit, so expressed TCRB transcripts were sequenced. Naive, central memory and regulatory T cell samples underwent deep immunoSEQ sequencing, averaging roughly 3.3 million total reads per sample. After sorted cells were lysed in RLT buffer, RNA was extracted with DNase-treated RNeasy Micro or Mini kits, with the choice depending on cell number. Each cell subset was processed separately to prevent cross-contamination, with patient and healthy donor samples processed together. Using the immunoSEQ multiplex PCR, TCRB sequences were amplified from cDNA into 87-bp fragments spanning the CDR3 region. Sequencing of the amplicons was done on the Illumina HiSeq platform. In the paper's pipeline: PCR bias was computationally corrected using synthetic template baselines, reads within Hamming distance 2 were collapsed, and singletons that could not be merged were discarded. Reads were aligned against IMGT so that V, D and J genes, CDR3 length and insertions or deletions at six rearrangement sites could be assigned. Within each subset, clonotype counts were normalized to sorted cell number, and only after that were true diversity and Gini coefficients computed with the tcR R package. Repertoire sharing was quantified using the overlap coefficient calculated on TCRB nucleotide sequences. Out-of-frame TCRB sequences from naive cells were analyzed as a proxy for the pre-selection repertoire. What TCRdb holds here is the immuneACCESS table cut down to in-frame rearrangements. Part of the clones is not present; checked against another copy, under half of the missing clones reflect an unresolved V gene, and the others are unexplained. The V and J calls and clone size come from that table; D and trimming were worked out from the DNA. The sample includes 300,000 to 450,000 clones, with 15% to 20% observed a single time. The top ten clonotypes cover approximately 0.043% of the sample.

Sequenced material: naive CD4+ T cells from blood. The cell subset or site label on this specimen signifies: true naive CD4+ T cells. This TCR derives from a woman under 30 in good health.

The CDR3 reads CAESPLDTNYGYTF. The DNA is as follows: TGTGCCGAATCGCCCTTGGACACTAACTATGGCTACACCTTC. The rearrangement combines TRBV7-2 with TRBJ1-2, with TRBD1 as a weak D call on 5 bases. Reading the germline V gene gives CDR1 SGHTA and CDR2 FQGNSA. The CDR3 measures 14 amino acids from cysteine to phenylalanine. Only CDR3 DNA remains: 42 bases, in frame from the first base. A distance of 16 bases separates the germline ends of V and J, which lose 11 bases and 0 bases respectively.